Following are 14 T cell receptor beta chains from one sample sequenced in a study of blood T cells in healthy people across ages. Together with a sample-barcoded 5' primer, a J-beta primer mix was included in a second PCR lasting about 7 to 11 cycles. TCRdb passed the 5' RACE reads through MiXCR, listing each CDR3 protein once. The sample has about a million distinct CDR3 sequences, approximately 49% seen once. Sequencing used blood. Receptors originate from a man aged 30 to 39 in good health.

Regarding this clonotype: A much larger clone differs by one base, so this may be a read error. The chain employs TRBV20-1 and TRBJ2-1; 9 nucleotides line up with TRBD2. Trimming removed 0 bases from V and 2 bases from J; junction bases left unmatched: 8. This CDR3 spans 17 amino acids. Germline V gene data show CDR1 as DFQATT and CDR2 as SNEGSKA (reference sequence). CDR3 protein: CSARDLWLAGPYNEQFF. The CDR3 nucleotides are TGCAGTGCTAGAGATCTCTGGCTAGCGGGGCCCTACAATGAGCAGTTCTTC.

The chain has TRBV27 and TRBJ1-5, with 7 bases lining up with TRBD1. Per germline, CDR1 MNHEY and CDR2 SMNVEV (reference sequence). V was pared by 8 bases and J by 3 bases, with 4 bases of the junction left unmatched. The CDR3 runs to 13 residues. CDR3 sequence (DNA): TGTGCCAGCGGGGGACAGAACAATCAGCCCCAGCATTTT. Residues: CASGGQNNQPQHF.

A few counts support this clonotype. The chain has TRBV14 and TRBJ2-5; D unresolved. From germline, CDR1 is SGHDN and CDR2 FVKESK. The V end lost 4 bases, the J end lost 4 bases, and 13 bases lay between the germline ends. There are 14 residues in the CDR3. CDR3 sequence (DNA): TGTGCCAGCAGCCCCTCGATCGTATCAGAGACCCAGTACTTC. Translated: CASSPSIVSETQYF. The whole variable domain, filled in from reference TRBV14 and TRBJ2-5, reads EAGVTQFPSHSVIEKGQTVTLRCDPISGHDNLYWYRRVMGKEIKFLLHFVKESKQDESGMPNNRFLAERTGGTYSTLKVQPAELEDSGVYFCASSPSIVSETQYFGPGTRLLVL.

The CDR3 coding sequence is TGTGCCAGCAGTTTAAGAGCGGGGGGGCATTACAATGAGCAGTACTTC. This encodes CASSLRAGGHYNEQYF. The V gene is TRBV28, the J gene TRBJ2-7; 10 bases agree with TRBD2. V shed 2 bases and J 7 bases; nucleotides not matched to a gene: 11. CDR1 is MDHEN, CDR2 SYDVKM, per germline. The CDR3 is made up of 16 amino acids.

V gene TRBV10-3 combines with J gene TRBJ2-7; perhaps TRBD2 as D (6 bases). Trimming pared 6 bases from V and 2 bases from J, leaving 17 bases between. The CDR3 sequence is 15 residues long. Germline lookup yields CDR1 ENHRY and CDR2 SYGVKD. CDR3 region: CAIRGGLGGAYEQYF. CDR3 DNA: TGTGCCATCAGGGGGGGACTGGGAGGCGCCTACGAGCAGTACTTC.

This clonotype was observed a handful of times. The rearrangement links TRBV12-3 or TRBV12-4 to TRBJ1-2; 11 bases map to TRBD1. CDR3 length: 14 residues. The V segment lost 6 bases and the J segment 5 bases; nucleotides outside the gene matches: 5. The CDR3 region is CASSRGQGGYGYTF. The DNA for the CDR3 is TGTGCCAGCAGCCGGGGACAGGGGGGTTATGGCTACACCTTC.

This rearrangement joins TRBV20-1 to TRBJ2-7, with TRBD1 identical over 10 bases. Germline CDR1 is DFQATT and CDR2 is SNEGSKA (reference sequence). The CDR3 length is 16 residues. V shed 0 bases, J shed 4 bases, and the junction held 9 bases outside the gene matches. The CDR3 nucleotides read TGCAGTGCTAGAGATAGGACGGGACAGGGGCTATACGAGCAGTACTTC. Amino acid sequence: CSARDRTGQGLYEQYF.

The chain is built from TRBV5-1 and TRBJ2-4, with 7 bases aligning to TRBD1. The closer fit of TRBJ2-7 to the DNA end suggests the J call may be wrong. This CDR3 spans 15 amino acids. The V gene's germline CDR1 is SGHRS and CDR2 YFSETQ. In DNA form, the CDR3 reads TGCGCCAGCAGATGGGGGACAGATCTCGCCTACGAGCAGTACTTC. Translated: CASRWGTDLAYEQYF.

As for this clonotype: A read error is possible here, since a much larger clone lies one base away. The chain couples TRBV5-1 to TRBJ2-3, with TRBD2 matching over 7 bases. CDR3 length: 16 amino acids. CDR1 and CDR2 from the germline V gene are SGHRS and YFSETQ. The CDR3 loop is CARSQLASGGTDTQYF. The CDR3 DNA follows: TGCGCCCGCAGCCAATTGGCTAGCGGTGGCACAGATACGCAGTATTTT.

A note on this clonotype: A much larger clone sits a single nucleotide away, making a read error possible. This rearrangement joins TRBV7-8 to TRBJ2-1; the D is unclear. CDR1 and CDR2 (germline): SGHVS, FQNEAQ. Deletions cut 5 bases from V and 1 base from J, with 6 bases between. The CDR3 covers 13 residues. The CDR3 loop is CASSTASYNEQFF. The CDR3, as DNA: TGTGCCAGCAGCACTGCTTCCTACAATGAGCAGTTCTTC. The whole variable domain, remainder taken from reference TRBV7-8 and TRBJ2-1, is GAGVSQSPRYKVAKRGQDVALRCDPISGHVSLFWYQQALGQGPEFLTYFQNEAQLDKSGLPSDRFFAERPEGSVSTLKIQRTQQEDSAVYLCASSTASYNEQFFGPGTRLTVL.

The CDR3 protein is CASRGQGASQPQHF. CDR3 nucleotides: TGTGCCAGCAGGGGACAGGGAGCAAGTCAGCCCCAGCATTTT. The V call is TRBV6-5, the J call TRBJ1-5, with TRBD1 identical over 9 bases. J gave up 6 bases and V 6 bases, and 6 bases lay outside the gene matches. This CDR3 has 14 amino acids. Germline assignment: CDR1 MNHEY and CDR2 SVGAGI.

The chain carries TRBV20-1 and TRBJ2-1, with TRBD2 matching over 9 bases. The V segment lost 3 bases and the J segment 7 bases; nucleotides outside the gene matches: 10. From germline, CDR1 is DFQATT and CDR2 SNEGSKA (reference sequence). The CDR3 loop spans 15 amino acids. Here the CDR3 reads CSASEELAGRNEQFF. The CDR3 nucleotides read TGCAGTGCTAGTGAGGAGCTAGCGGGGAGGAATGAGCAGTTCTTC.

This clonotype has a count of ten or more. The chain links TRBV12-3 or TRBV12-4 to TRBJ2-3; TRBD1 matches 7 bases. Losses at the gene ends were 5 bases for V and 6 bases for J; bases not matched to a gene: 11. This CDR3 spans 15 amino acids. CDR3 sequence: CASSPWTGRGDTQYF. DNA of the CDR3: TGTGCCAGCAGTCCCTGGACAGGAAGAGGGGATACGCAGTATTTT.

The J gene is TRBJ2-3, the V gene TRBV10-2; D remains unclear. Germline CDR1 and CDR2: WSHSY and SAAADI. The CDR3 spans 11 residues. V lost 5 bases and J 5 bases, leaving 5 bases between the germline ends. CDR3 DNA: TGCGCCAGCAGTACAAAAGATACGCAGTATTTT. It specifies CASSTKDTQYF.